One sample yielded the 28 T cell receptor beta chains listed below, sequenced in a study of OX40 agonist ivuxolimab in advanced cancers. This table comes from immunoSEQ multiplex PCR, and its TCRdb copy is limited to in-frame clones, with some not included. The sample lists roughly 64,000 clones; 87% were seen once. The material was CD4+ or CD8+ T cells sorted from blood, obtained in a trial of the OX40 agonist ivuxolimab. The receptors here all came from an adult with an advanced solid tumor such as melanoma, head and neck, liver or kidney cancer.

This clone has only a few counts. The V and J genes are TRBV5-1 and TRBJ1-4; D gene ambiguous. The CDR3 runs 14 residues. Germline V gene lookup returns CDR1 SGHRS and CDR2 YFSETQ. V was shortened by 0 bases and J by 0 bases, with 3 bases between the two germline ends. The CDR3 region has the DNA TGCGCCAGCAGCTTGGTTCCAACTAATGAAAAACTGTTTTTT. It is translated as CASSLVPTNEKLFF.

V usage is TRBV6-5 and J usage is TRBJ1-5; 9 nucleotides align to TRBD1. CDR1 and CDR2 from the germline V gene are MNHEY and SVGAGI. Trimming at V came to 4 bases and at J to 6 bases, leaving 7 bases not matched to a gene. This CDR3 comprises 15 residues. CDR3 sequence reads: CASSFGQGRGQPQHF. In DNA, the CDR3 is TGTGCCAGCAGTTTCGGACAGGGGCGAGGTCAGCCCCAGCATTTT.

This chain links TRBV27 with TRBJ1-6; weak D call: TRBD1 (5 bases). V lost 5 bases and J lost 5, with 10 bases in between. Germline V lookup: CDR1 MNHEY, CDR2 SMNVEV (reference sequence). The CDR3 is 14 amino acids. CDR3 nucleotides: TGTGCCAGCAGTCCGGGACTGAATAATTCACCCCTCCACTTT. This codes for CASSPGLNNSPLHF.

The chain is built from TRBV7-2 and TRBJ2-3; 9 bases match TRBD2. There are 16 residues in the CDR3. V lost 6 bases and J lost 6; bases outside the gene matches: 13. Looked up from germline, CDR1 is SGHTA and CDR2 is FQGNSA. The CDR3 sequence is CASSSRTSAYGDTQYF. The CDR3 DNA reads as TGTGCCAGCAGTTCCAGGACTAGCGCCTACGGGGATACGCAGTATTTT.

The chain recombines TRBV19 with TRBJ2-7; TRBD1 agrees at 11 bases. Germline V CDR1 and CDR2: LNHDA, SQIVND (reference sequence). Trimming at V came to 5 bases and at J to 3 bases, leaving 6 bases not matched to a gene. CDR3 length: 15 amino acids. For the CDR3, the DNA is TGTGCCAGTAGTGCATCCGGGACAGGGGGCTACGAGCAGTACTTC. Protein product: CASSASGTGGYEQYF.

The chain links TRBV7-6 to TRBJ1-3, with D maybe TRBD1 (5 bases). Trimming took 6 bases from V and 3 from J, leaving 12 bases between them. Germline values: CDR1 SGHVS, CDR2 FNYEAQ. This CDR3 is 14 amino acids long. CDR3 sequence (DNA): TGTGCCAGCAGGCAAGACAGTCTTGGAAACACCATATATTTT. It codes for CASRQDSLGNTIYF.

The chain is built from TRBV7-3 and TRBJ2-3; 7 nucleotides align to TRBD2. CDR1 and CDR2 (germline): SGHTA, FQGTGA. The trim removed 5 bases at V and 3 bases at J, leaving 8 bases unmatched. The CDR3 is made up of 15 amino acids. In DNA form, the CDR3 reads TGTGCCAGCAGCGTTGGTCCAGCGGGGACAGATACGCAGTATTTT. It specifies CASSVGPAGTDTQYF. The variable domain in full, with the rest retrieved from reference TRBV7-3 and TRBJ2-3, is GAGVSQTPSNKVTEKGKYVELRCDPISGHTALYWYRQSLGQGPEFLIYFQGTGAADDSGLPNDRFFAVRPEGSVSTLKIQRTERGDSAVYLCASSVGPAGTDTQYFGPGTRLTVL.

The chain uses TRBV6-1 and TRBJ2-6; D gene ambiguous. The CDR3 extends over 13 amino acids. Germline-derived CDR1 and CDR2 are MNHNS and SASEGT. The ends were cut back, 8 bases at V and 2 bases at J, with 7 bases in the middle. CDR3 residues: CASLLTGANVLTF. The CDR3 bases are TGTGCCAGCCTTCTGACTGGGGCCAACGTCCTGACTTTC.

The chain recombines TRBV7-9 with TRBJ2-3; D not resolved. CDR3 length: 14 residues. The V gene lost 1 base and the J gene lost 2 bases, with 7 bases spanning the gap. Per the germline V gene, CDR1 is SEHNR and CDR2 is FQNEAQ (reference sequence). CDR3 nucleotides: TGTGCCAGCAGCTTAGTTGGCTCCACAGATACGCAGTATTTT. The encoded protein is CASSLVGSTDTQYF. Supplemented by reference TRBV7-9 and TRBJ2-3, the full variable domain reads DTGVSQNPRHKITKRGQNVTFRCDPISEHNRLYWYRQTLGQGPEFLTYFQNEAQLEKSRLLSDRFSAERPKGSFSTLEIQRTEQGDSAMYLCASSLVGSTDTQYFGPGTRLTVL.

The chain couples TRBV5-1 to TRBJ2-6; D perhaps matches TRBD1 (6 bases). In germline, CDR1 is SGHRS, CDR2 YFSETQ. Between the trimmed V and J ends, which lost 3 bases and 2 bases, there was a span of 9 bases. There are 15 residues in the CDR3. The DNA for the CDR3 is TGCGCCAGCAGCTGGAACAGGGCTGGGGCCAACGTCCTGACTTTC. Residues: CASSWNRAGANVLTF.

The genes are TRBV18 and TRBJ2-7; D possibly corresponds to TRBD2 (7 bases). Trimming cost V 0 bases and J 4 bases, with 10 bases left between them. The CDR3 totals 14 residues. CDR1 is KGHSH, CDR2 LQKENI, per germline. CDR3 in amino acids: CASSPPGGVYEQYF. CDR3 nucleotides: TGTGCCAGCTCACCACCAGGGGGGGTGTACGAGCAGTACTTC. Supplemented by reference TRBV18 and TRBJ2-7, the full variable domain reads NAGVMQNPRHLVRRRGQEARLRCSPMKGHSHVYWYRQLPEEGLKFMVYLQKENIIDESGMPKERFSAEFPKEGPSILRIQQVVRGDSAAYFCASSPPGGVYEQYFGPGTRLTVT.

CDR3 DNA: TGTGCCAGCAGATCACCGGGACAGGGATACGAGCAGTACTTC. This translates into CASRSPGQGYEQYF. J is TRBJ2-7 and V is TRBV25-1; 9 nucleotides agree with TRBD1. The CDR3 extends over 14 amino acids. Per the germline V gene, CDR1 is MGHDK and CDR2 is SYGVNS. V dropped 6 bases and J dropped 4; count of bases not matched to a gene: 7.

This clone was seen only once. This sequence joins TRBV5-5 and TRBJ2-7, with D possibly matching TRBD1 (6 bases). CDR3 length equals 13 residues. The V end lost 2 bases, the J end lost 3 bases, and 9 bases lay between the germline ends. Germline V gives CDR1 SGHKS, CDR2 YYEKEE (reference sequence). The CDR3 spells CASSFQGIYEQYF. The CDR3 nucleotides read TGTGCCAGCAGCTTCCAGGGGATCTACGAGCAGTACTTC.

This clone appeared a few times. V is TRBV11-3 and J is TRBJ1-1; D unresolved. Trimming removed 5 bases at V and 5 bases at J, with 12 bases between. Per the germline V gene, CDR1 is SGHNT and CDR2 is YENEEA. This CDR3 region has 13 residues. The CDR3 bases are TGTGCCAGCAGCCAGGCCCCGTCGACTGAAGCTTTCTTT. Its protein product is CASSQAPSTEAFF.

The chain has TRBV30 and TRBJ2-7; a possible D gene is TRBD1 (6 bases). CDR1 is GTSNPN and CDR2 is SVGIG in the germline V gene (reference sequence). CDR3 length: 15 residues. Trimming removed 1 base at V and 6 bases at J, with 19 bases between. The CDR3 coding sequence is TGTGCCTGGAGTGGGGGTAGGGGGAAAGCCCGCGAGCAGTACTTC. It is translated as CAWSGGRGKAREQYF.

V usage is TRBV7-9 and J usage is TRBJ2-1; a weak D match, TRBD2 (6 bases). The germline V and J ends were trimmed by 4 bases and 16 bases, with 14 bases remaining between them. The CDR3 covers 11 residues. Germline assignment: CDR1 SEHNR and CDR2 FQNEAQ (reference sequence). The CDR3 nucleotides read TGTGCCAGCAGCTCGACCCCGGGACTCTTCTTC. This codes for CASSSTPGLFF.

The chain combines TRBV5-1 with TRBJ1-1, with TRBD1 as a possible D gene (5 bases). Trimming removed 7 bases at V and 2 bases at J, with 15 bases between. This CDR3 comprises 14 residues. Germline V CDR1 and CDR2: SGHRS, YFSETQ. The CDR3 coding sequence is TGCGCCAGCTTGGGGGGGTCTGGCAACACTGAAGCTTTCTTT. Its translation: CASLGGSGNTEAFF. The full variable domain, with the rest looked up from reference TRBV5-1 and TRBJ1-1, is KAGVTQTPRYLIKTRGQQVTLSCSPISGHRSVSWYQQTPGQGLQFLFEYFSETQRNKGNFPGRFSGRQFSNSRSEMNVSTLELGDSALYLCASLGGSGNTEAFFGQGTRLTVV.

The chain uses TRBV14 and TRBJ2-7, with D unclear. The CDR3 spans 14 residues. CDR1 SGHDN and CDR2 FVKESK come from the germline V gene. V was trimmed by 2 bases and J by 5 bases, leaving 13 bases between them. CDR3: CASSQSGLRDEQYF. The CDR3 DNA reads TGTGCCAGCAGCCAATCCGGGCTACGGGACGAGCAGTACTTC. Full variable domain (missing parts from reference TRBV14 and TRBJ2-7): EAGVTQFPSHSVIEKGQTVTLRCDPISGHDNLYWYRRVMGKEIKFLLHFVKESKQDESGMPNNRFLAERTGGTYSTLKVQPAELEDSGVYFCASSQSGLRDEQYFGPGTRLTVT.

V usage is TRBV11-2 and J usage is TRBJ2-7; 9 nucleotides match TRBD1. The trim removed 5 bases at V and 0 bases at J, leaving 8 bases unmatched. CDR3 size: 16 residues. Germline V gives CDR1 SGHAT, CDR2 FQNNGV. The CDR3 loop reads CASSPGTGKSSYEQYF. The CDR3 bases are TGTGCCAGCAGCCCTGGGACAGGGAAGTCCTCCTACGAGCAGTACTTC.

CDR3 loop: CASTRDRVSEAFF. For the CDR3, the DNA is TGCGCCAGCACCAGAGACAGGGTATCTGAAGCTTTCTTT. The chain combines TRBV10-1 with TRBJ1-1; 7 nucleotides align to TRBD1. In germline, CDR1 is WNHNN, CDR2 SYGVQD (reference sequence). This CDR3 spans 13 amino acids. Trimming removed 7 bases from V and 6 bases from J; junction bases left unmatched: 8.

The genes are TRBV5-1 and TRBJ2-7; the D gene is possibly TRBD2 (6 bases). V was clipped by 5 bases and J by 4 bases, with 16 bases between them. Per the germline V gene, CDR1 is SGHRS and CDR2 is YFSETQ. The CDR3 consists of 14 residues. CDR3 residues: CASRNSGATYEQYF. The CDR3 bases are TGCGCCAGCAGAAATAGCGGAGCTACTTACGAGCAGTACTTC.

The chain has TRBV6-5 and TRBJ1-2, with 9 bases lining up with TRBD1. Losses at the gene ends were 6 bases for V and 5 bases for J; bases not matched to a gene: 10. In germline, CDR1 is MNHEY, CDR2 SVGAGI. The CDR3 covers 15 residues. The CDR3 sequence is CASSPGQGIGYGYTF. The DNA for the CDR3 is TGTGCCAGCAGCCCCGGACAGGGGATAGGGTATGGCTACACCTTC.

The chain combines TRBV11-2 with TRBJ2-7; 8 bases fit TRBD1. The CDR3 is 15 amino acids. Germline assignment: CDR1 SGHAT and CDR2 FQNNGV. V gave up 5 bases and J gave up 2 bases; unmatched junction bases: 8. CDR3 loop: CASSPSQGAAYEQYF. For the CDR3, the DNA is TGTGCCAGCAGCCCTTCCCAGGGGGCCGCCTACGAGCAGTACTTC.

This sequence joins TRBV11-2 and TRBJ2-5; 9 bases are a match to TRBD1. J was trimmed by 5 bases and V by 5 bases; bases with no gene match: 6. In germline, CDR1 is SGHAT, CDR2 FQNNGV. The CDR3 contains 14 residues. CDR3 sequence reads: CASSQHGQGETQYF. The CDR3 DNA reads TGTGCCAGCAGCCAACATGGACAGGGGGAGACCCAGTACTTC.

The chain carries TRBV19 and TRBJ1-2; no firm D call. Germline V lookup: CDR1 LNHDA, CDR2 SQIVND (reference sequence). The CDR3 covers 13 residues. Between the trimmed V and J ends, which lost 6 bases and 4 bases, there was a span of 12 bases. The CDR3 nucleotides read TGTGCCAGTAGCACCCCTGGCCCCTATGGCTACACCTTC. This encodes CASSTPGPYGYTF.

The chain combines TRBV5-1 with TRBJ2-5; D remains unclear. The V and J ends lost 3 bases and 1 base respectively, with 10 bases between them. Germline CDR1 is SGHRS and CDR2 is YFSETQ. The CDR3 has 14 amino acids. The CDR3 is CASSSGLVQETQYF. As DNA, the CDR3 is TGCGCCAGCAGCTCGGGCTTAGTCCAAGAGACCCAGTACTTC.

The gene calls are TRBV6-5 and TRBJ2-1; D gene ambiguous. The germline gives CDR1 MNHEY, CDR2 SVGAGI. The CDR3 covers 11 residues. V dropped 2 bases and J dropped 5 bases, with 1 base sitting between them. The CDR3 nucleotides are TGTGCCAGCAGTTACCACAATGAGCAGTTCTTC. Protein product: CASSYHNEQFF.

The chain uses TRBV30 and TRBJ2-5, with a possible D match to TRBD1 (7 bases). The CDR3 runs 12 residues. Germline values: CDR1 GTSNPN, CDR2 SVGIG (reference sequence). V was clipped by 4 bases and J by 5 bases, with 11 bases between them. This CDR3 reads CAWMPGGETQYF. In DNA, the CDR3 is TGTGCCTGGATGCCAGGGGGGGAGACCCAGTACTTC.